The clone carrying this T cell receptor (beta chain) was recorded many times. The record originates from a study of human T cells and chemical hapten exposure. Study-wide context: 2% DPC was applied to about 2 cm by about 2 cm of upper inner arm skin for sensitization. Patches with 0.01% DPC went on the upper back, and the tests were read at 6 days. Patients received weekly diphenylcyclopropenone doses to the scalp throughout the approximately 25-week study.

TCRdb processed the RACE reads anew with MiXCR; each CDR3 protein has one entry. In the table there are 180,000 or so distinct CDR3 sequences, roughly 15% of which are singletons. The germline V gene encodes CDR1 SGHTA and CDR2 FQGNSA. The CDR3 is 13 residues long. V shed 3 bases and J shed 3 bases, with 9 bases lying between them. Time point noted: patch test 1, 2 weeks after DPC sensitization. The sample's treatment: therapeutic diphenylcyclopropenone sensitization with weekly scalp DPC. The input for sequencing was whole blood, taken in connection with sensitization to the hapten diphenylcyclopropenone (DPC). This TCR derives from a woman aged 30 to 39 with alopecia areata. Some clones in this sample may be carry-over from other donors' samples. The rearrangement joins TRBV7-2 to TRBJ2-7; D is perhaps TRBD1 or TRBD2 (5 bases each). The CDR3 nucleotides are TGTGCCAGCAGCTTCGGGACCTTCTACGAGCAGTACTTC. This codes for CASSFGTFYEQYF.